This T cell receptor (beta chain) was sequenced for a study of cytomegalovirus exposure and HLA in healthy donors. Findings and limits, study-wide: In a later analysis, productive TCRs from donors in an Asian-associated ancestry cluster reportedly carried fewer N-insertions than the cohort mean.

Worth noting for this clone: Antigen unknown.

The PCR contained 60 Vbeta and 13 Jbeta primers. Sequencing was performed with immunoSEQ multiplex PCR; in TCRdb, only in-frame clones are kept and a portion is missing. The data hold 100,000 to 150,000 clones, with 75% to 85% observed a single time. This CDR3 has 13 residues. Looked up from germline, CDR1 is LNHDA and CDR2 is SQIVND (reference sequence). Trimming cost V 8 bases and J 3 bases, with 11 bases left between them. Sequenced input: PBMCs. This TCR derives from a male donor in good health and CMV-seronegative. The chain carries TRBV19 and TRBJ1-5; D not certain. CDR3 coding DNA: TGTGCCAGTCGGGGTAATACCAATCAGCCCCAGCATTTT. This translates into CASRGNTNQPQHF.